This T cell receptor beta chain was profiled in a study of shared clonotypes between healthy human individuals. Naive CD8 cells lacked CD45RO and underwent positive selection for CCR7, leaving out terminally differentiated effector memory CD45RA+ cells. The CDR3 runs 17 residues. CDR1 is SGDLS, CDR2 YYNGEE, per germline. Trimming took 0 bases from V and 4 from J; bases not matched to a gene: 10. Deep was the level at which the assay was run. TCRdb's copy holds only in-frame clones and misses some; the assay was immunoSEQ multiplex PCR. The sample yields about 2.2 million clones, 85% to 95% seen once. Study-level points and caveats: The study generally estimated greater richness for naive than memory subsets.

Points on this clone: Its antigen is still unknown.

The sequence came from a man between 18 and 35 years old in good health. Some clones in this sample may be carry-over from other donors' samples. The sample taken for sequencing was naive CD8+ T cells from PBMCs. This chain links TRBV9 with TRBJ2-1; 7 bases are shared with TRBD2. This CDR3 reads CASSVEASGSKYNEQFF. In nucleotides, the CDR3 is TGTGCCAGCAGCGTAGAGGCTAGCGGTTCGAAATACAATGAGCAGTTCTTC.